A selection of T cell receptor beta chains follows, all from one sample in a study of T cell responses to AZD1222 COVID-19 vaccine. Sequencing was performed with immunoSEQ multiplex PCR; in TCRdb, only in-frame clones are kept and a portion is missing. The sample contains 150,000 to 200,000 clones, 85% to 95% of which appear only once. The material was peripheral blood, obtained on day 0 of AZD1222 vaccination. The receptor source for this set is an adult in good health. Each CDR3 is given with its conserved first and last residue. The D gene is left open where the match is weak. Size is stated for part of the rows, as once, few or many counts, or as a class when the clone is expanded.

v_gene: TRBV4-1
j_gene: TRBJ2-5
abundance: NA
d_gene: NA
CDR3aa: CASSHPDRQETQYF
CDR3nt: TGCGCCAGCAGCCACCCGGACCGTCAAGAGACCCAGTACTTC

v_gene: TRBV7-2
j_gene: TRBJ1-1
abundance: NA
d_gene: NA
CDR3aa: CASRVRGDTEAFF
CDR3nt: TGTGCCAGCCGGGTTCGGGGAGACACTGAAGCTTTCTTT

v_gene: TRBV6-2/TRBV6-3
j_gene: TRBJ2-6
abundance: NA
d_gene: NA
CDR3aa: CASSPSGGANVLTF
CDR3nt: TGTGCCAGCAGTCCCTCGGGTGGGGCCAACGTCCTGACTTTC

v_gene: TRBV12-2
j_gene: TRBJ2-7
abundance: NA
d_gene: NA
CDR3aa: CASRLAPYALAYEQYF
CDR3nt: TGTGCAAGTCGCTTAGCGCCTTACGCGCTAGCCTACGAGCAGTACTTC

v_gene: TRBV5-6
j_gene: TRBJ2-3
abundance: NA
d_gene: NA
CDR3aa: CASSLGQESTDTQYF
CDR3nt: TGTGCCAGCAGCTTGGGACAGGAGAGCACAGATACGCAGTATTTT

v_gene: TRBV21-1
j_gene: TRBJ1-1
abundance: NA
d_gene: NA
CDR3aa: CASSKEVGQGRNTEAFF
CDR3nt: TGTGCCAGCAGCAAAGAGGTAGGACAGGGGAGGAACACTGAAGCTTTCTTT

v_gene: TRBV19
j_gene: TRBJ2-7
abundance: NA
d_gene: TRBD1
CDR3aa: CASSNSPGTGLNEQYF
CDR3nt: TGTGCCAGTAGCAATTCCCCCGGGACAGGGTTAAACGAGCAGTACTTC

v_gene: TRBV11-2
j_gene: TRBJ2-1
abundance: once
d_gene: NA
CDR3aa: CASSFTSLENEQFF
CDR3nt: TGTGCCAGCAGCTTCACCAGCCTAGAGAATGAGCAGTTCTTC

v_gene: TRBV5-4
j_gene: TRBJ2-3
abundance: once
d_gene: TRBD1
CDR3aa: CASSLDRASTDTQYF
CDR3nt: TGTGCCAGCAGCCTGGACAGGGCTAGCACAGATACGCAGTATTTT

v_gene: TRBV19
j_gene: TRBJ2-1
abundance: NA
d_gene: NA
CDR3aa: CASNSPSTSSYNEQFF
CDR3nt: TGTGCCAGTAACTCCCCATCGACGAGCTCCTACAATGAGCAGTTCTTC

v_gene: TRBV30
j_gene: TRBJ1-5
abundance: NA
d_gene: NA
CDR3aa: CAWSVTSWLGQPQHF
CDR3nt: TGTGCCTGGAGTGTAACTTCCTGGCTGGGTCAGCCCCAGCATTTT

v_gene: TRBV30
j_gene: TRBJ1-2
abundance: NA
d_gene: TRBD1
CDR3aa: CAWGQGGHNYGYTF
CDR3nt: TGTGCCTGGGGACAGGGGGGCCATAACTATGGCTACACCTTC

v_gene: TRBV7-9
j_gene: TRBJ2-5
abundance: once
d_gene: NA
CDR3aa: CATSSLSTETQYF
CDR3nt: TGTGCCACGTCTAGTTTATCCACAGAGACCCAGTACTTC

v_gene: TRBV6-6
j_gene: TRBJ2-1
abundance: NA
d_gene: NA
CDR3aa: CASGFTNEQFF
CDR3nt: TGTGCCAGCGGGTTTACGAATGAGCAGTTCTTC

v_gene: TRBV7-9
j_gene: TRBJ1-5
abundance: NA
d_gene: TRBD1
CDR3aa: CASSSGTENQPQHF
CDR3nt: TGTGCCAGCAGCTCCGGGACAGAGAATCAGCCCCAGCATTTT

v_gene: TRBV12-2
j_gene: TRBJ1-1
abundance: NA
d_gene: NA
CDR3aa: CASRLAAGGGEAFF
CDR3nt: TGTGCAAGTCGCTTAGCAGCAGGGGGCGGTGAAGCTTTCTTT

v_gene: TRBV28
j_gene: TRBJ2-5
abundance: many
d_gene: NA
CDR3aa: CASSPPQETQYF
CDR3nt: TGTGCCAGCAGCCCCCCCCAAGAGACCCAGTACTTC

v_gene: TRBV9
j_gene: TRBJ1-3
abundance: NA
d_gene: NA
CDR3aa: CASSVGLGSGNTIYF
CDR3nt: TGTGCCAGCAGCGTAGGGTTGGGGAGCGGAAACACCATATATTTT

v_gene: TRBV7-9
j_gene: TRBJ1-5
abundance: NA
d_gene: NA
CDR3aa: CASSTTGLQPQHF
CDR3nt: TGTGCCAGTTCCACTACAGGGTTGCAGCCCCAGCATTTT

v_gene: TRBV7-9
j_gene: TRBJ2-1
abundance: NA
d_gene: NA
CDR3aa: CASSRSEQFF
CDR3nt: TGTGCCAGCAGCAGAAGTGAGCAGTTCTTC

v_gene: TRBV7-8
j_gene: TRBJ1-1
abundance: once
d_gene: NA
CDR3aa: CASSLQGRNTEAFF
CDR3nt: TGTGCCAGCAGCTTACAGGGGAGGAACACTGAAGCTTTCTTT

v_gene: TRBV5-8
j_gene: TRBJ1-1
abundance: NA
d_gene: TRBD1
CDR3aa: CASSWQGQLNTEAFF
CDR3nt: TGTGCCAGCAGCTGGCAGGGACAGCTGAACACTGAAGCTTTCTTT

v_gene: TRBV7-8
j_gene: TRBJ2-7
abundance: once
d_gene: TRBD2
CDR3aa: CASSLGLAGSHYEQYF
CDR3nt: TGTGCCAGCAGTTTAGGACTAGCGGGAAGCCACTACGAGCAGTACTTC

v_gene: TRBV11-3
j_gene: TRBJ2-1
abundance: NA
d_gene: TRBD1
CDR3aa: CASSSRDSGSHEQFF
CDR3nt: TGTGCCAGCAGCTCCCGGGACAGCGGTTCCCATGAGCAGTTCTTC

v_gene: TRBV18
j_gene: TRBJ1-6
abundance: NA
d_gene: TRBD1
CDR3aa: CASSPGDRGNSPLHF
CDR3nt: TGTGCCAGCTCACCTGGGGACAGGGGAAATTCACCCCTCCACTTT

v_gene: TRBV4-1
j_gene: TRBJ2-2
abundance: NA
d_gene: NA
CDR3aa: CASSLDQAGELFF
CDR3nt: TGCGCCAGCAGCCTCGACCAGGCCGGGGAGCTGTTTTTT

v_gene: TRBV3-1/TRBV3-2
j_gene: TRBJ1-1
abundance: NA
d_gene: NA
CDR3aa: CASSPGVVVVDTEAFF
CDR3nt: TGTGCCAGCAGCCCCGGGGTGGTCGTGGTGGACACTGAAGCTTTCTTT

v_gene: TRBV7-9
j_gene: TRBJ1-4
abundance: NA
d_gene: NA
CDR3aa: CASSPRAGTNEKLFF
CDR3nt: TGTGCCAGCAGCCCCCGGGCAGGTACTAATGAAAAACTGTTTTTT

v_gene: TRBV2
j_gene: TRBJ1-1
abundance: NA
d_gene: NA
CDR3aa: CASSEVVATTEAFF
CDR3nt: TGTGCCAGCAGTGAAGTAGTGGCGACGACTGAAGCTTTCTTT

v_gene: TRBV7-2
j_gene: TRBJ2-7
abundance: once
d_gene: NA
CDR3aa: CASSSSRGYEQYF
CDR3nt: TGTGCCAGCAGCTCCTCCCGAGGCTACGAGCAGTACTTC

v_gene: TRBV21-1
j_gene: TRBJ2-1
abundance: NA
d_gene: NA
CDR3aa: CASSKGSGLSSYNEQFF
CDR3nt: TGTGCCAGCAGCAAAGGGTCAGGTCTAAGCTCCTACAATGAGCAGTTCTTC

v_gene: TRBV30
j_gene: TRBJ1-3
abundance: NA
d_gene: TRBD1
CDR3aa: CAWTTGSYSGNTIYF
CDR3nt: TGTGCCTGGACGACAGGGTCTTACTCTGGAAACACCATATATTTT

v_gene: TRBV7-2
j_gene: TRBJ1-1
abundance: NA
d_gene: NA
CDR3aa: CASSLPHRGATEAFF
CDR3nt: TGTGCCAGCAGCTTACCCCATAGGGGCGCCACTGAAGCTTTCTTT

v_gene: TRBV6-5
j_gene: TRBJ2-7
abundance: NA
d_gene: TRBD1
CDR3aa: CASSRRDSRSYEQYF
CDR3nt: TGTGCCAGCAGTCGCCGGGACAGCAGGTCCTACGAGCAGTACTTC

v_gene: TRBV14
j_gene: TRBJ2-7
abundance: few
d_gene: TRBD1
CDR3aa: CASSHSGTGLSLYEQYF
CDR3nt: TGTGCCAGCAGCCACTCCGGGACAGGGTTATCCCTTTACGAGCAGTACTTC

v_gene: TRBV6-5
j_gene: TRBJ1-6
abundance: NA
d_gene: NA
CDR3aa: CAIPQGRDSSPLHF
CDR3nt: TGTGCCATCCCTCAAGGCAGGGATAGTTCACCCCTCCACTTT

v_gene: TRBV6-6
j_gene: TRBJ1-2
abundance: NA
d_gene: NA
CDR3aa: CASIQPGHSLGYTF
CDR3nt: TGTGCCAGCATCCAGCCGGGGCATTCCCTTGGCTACACCTTC

v_gene: TRBV3-1/TRBV3-2
j_gene: TRBJ1-5
abundance: NA
d_gene: NA
CDR3aa: CASSRTVSPDQPQHF
CDR3nt: TGTGCCAGCAGCCGGACAGTCAGCCCCGATCAGCCCCAGCATTTT

v_gene: TRBV10-3
j_gene: TRBJ1-1
abundance: NA
d_gene: TRBD1
CDR3aa: CAISGSATGGWVGTEAFF
CDR3nt: TGTGCCATCAGTGGATCAGCAACAGGGGGCTGGGTAGGGACTGAAGCTTTCTTT

v_gene: TRBV6-5
j_gene: TRBJ1-1
abundance: NA
d_gene: TRBD1
CDR3aa: CASRKGAMNTEAFF
CDR3nt: TGTGCCAGCAGGAAGGGGGCTATGAACACTGAAGCTTTCTTT